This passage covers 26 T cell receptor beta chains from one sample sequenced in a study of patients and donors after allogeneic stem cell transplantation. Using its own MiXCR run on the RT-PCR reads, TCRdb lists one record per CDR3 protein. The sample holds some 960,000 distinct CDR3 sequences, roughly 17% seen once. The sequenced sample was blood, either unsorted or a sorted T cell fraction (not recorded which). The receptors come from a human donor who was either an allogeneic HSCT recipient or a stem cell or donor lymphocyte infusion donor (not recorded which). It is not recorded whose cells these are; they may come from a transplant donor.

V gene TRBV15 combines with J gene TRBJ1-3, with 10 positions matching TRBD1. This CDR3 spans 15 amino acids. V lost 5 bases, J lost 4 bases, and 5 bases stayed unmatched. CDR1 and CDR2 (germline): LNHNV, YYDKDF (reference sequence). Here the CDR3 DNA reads TGTGCCACCAGCCGACAGGGGGCGCTGGGAAACACCATATATTTT. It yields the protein CATSRQGALGNTIYF.

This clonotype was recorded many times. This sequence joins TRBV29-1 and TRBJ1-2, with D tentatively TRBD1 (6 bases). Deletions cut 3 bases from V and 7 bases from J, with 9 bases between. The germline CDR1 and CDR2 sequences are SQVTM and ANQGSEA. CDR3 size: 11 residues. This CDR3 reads CSVEGAGGYTF. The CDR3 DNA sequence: TGCAGCGTTGAGGGGGCGGGTGGCTACACCTTC.

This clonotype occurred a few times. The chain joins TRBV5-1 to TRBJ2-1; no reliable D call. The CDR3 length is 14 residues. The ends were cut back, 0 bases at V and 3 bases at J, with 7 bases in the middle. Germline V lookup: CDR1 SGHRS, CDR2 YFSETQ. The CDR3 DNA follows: TGCGCCAGCAGCTTGGGGCAGCGCTACAATGAGCAGTTCTTC. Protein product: CASSLGQRYNEQFF.

CDR3 sequence: CASSFEGQAKNIQYF. The CDR3, as DNA: TGTGCCAGCAGTTTTGAAGGGCAGGCCAAAAACATTCAGTACTTC. The chain couples TRBV27 to TRBJ2-4; D remains unclear. The CDR3 spans 15 residues. Trimming took 3 bases from V and 1 from J, leaving 10 bases between them. Per the germline V gene, CDR1 is MNHEY and CDR2 is SMNVEV (reference sequence).

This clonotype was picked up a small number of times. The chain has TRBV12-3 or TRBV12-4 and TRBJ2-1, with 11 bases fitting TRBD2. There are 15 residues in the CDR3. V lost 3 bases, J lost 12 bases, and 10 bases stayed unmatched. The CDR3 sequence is CASSLTASGGFGQFF. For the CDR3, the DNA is TGTGCCAGCAGTTTGACCGCTAGCGGGGGGTTTGGGCAGTTCTTC.

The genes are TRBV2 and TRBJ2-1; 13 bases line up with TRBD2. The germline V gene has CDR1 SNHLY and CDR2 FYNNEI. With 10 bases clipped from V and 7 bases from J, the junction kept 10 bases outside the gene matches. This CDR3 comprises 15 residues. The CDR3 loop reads CATRQTSGRSNEQFF. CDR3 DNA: TGTGCCACCCGCCAGACTAGCGGGAGGAGTAATGAGCAGTTCTTC.

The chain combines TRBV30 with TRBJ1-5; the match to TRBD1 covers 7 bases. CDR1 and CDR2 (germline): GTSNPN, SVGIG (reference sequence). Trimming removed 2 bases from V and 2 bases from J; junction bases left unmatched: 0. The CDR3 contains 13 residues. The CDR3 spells CAWSQGGNQPQHF. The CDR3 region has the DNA TGTGCCTGGAGTCAGGGGGGCAATCAGCCCCAGCATTTT.

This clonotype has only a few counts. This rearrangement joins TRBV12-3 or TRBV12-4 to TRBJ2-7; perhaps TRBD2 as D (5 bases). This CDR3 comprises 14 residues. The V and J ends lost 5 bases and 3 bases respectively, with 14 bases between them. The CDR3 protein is CASSTTGKVYEQYF. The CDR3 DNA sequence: TGTGCCAGCAGTACGACGGGGAAAGTCTACGAGCAGTACTTC.

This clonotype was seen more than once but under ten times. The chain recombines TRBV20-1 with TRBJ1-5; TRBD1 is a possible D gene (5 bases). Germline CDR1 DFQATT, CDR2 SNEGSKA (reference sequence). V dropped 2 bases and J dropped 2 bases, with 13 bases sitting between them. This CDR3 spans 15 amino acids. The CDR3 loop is CSARPDSIGNQPQHF. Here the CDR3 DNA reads TGCAGTGCTAGACCTGACAGTATCGGCAATCAGCCCCAGCATTTT.

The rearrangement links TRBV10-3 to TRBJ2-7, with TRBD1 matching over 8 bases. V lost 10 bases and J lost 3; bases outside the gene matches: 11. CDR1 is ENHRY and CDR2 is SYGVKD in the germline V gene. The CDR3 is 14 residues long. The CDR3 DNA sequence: TGTGCCACACACTCCGGGACAGGCCTCTACGAGCAGTACTTC. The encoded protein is CATHSGTGLYEQYF.

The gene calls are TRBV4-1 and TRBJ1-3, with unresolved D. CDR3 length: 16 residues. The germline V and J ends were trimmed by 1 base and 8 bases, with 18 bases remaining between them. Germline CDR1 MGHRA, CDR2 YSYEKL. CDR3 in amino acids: CASSQGPKLRIDTIYF. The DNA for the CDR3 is TGCGCCAGCAGCCAAGGACCTAAGTTAAGGATAGACACCATATATTTT.

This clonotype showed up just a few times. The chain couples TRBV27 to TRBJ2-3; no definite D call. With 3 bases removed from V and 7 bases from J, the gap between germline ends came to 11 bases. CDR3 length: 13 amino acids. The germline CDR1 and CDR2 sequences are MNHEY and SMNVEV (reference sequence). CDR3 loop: CASSFPPVYTQYF. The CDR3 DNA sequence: TGTGCCAGCAGTTTCCCTCCCGTCTATACGCAGTATTTT.

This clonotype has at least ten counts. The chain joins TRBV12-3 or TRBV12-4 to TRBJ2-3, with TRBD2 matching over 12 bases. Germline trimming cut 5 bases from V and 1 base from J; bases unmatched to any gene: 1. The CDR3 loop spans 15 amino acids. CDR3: CASSRTSGGTDTQYF. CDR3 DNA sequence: TGTGCCAGCAGTCGGACTAGCGGGGGCACAGATACGCAGTATTTT.

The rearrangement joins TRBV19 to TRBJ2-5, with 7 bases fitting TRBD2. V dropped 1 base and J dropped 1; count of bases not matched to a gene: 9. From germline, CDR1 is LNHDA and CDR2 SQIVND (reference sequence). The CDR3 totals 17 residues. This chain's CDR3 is CASSIVPMGGSQETQYF. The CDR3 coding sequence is TGTGCCAGTAGTATAGTCCCAATGGGAGGGAGCCAAGAGACCCAGTACTTC.

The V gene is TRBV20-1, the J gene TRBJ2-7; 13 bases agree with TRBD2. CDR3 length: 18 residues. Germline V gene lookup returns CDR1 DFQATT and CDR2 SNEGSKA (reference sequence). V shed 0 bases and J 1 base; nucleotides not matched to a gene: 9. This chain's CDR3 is CSARDLGTSGINSYEQYF. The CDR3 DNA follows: TGCAGTGCTAGAGATTTAGGGACTAGCGGGATAAATTCCTACGAGCAGTACTTC.

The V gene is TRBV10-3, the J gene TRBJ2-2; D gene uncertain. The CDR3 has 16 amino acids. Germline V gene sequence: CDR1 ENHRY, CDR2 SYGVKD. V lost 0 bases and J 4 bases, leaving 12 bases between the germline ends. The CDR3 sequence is CAISESRQLGTGELFF. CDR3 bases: TGTGCCATCAGTGAGTCGCGCCAGTTGGGCACCGGGGAGCTGTTTTTT.

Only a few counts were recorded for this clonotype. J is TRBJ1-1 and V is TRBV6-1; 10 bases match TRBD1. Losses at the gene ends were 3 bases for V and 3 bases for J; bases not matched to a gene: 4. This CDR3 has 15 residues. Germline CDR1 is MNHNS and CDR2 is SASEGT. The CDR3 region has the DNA TGTGCCAGCAGTGAGACAGGGGGCATATACACTGAAGCTTTCTTT. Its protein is CASSETGGIYTEAFF.

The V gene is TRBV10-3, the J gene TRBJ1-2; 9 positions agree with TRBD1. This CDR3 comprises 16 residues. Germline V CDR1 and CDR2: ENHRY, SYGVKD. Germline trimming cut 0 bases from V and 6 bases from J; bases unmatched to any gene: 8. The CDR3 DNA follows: TGTGCCATCAGTGAGTCTTTCCCGGGACAGGGCAATGGCTACACCTTC. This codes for CAISESFPGQGNGYTF.

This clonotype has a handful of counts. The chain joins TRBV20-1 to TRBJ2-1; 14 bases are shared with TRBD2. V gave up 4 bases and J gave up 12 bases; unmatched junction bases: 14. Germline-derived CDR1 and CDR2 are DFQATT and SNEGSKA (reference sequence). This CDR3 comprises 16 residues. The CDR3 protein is CSAKGRRLAGGPWQFF. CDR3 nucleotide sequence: TGCAGTGCTAAAGGCCGTCGACTAGCGGGAGGGCCTTGGCAGTTCTTC.

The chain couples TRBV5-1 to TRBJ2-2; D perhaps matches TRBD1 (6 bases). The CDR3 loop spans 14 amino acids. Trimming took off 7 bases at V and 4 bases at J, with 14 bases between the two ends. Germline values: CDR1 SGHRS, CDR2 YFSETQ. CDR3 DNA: TGCGCCAGCGACCGGGACACTTTCACCGGGGAGCTGTTTTTT. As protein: CASDRDTFTGELFF. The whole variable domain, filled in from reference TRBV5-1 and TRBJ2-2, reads KAGVTQTPRYLIKTRGQQVTLSCSPISGHRSVSWYQQTPGQGLQFLFEYFSETQRNKGNFPGRFSGRQFSNSRSEMNVSTLELGDSALYLCASDRDTFTGELFFGEGSRLTVL.

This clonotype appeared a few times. The CDR3: CASSQREGIGHSIYEQYF. The CDR3, as DNA: TGCGCCAGCAGCCAGCGAGAAGGGATAGGCCATTCAATCTACGAGCAGTACTTC. The gene calls are TRBV4-1 and TRBJ2-7; D gene unclear. The germline V gene has CDR1 MGHRA and CDR2 YSYEKL. Trimming cost V 3 bases and J 3 bases, with 24 bases left between them. CDR3 length: 18 amino acids.

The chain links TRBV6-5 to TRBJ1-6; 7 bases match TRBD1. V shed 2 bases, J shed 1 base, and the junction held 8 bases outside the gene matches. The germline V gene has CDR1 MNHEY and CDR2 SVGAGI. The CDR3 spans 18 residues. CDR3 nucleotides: TGTGCCAGCAGTTACCCCACAGGGGAAGGATCCTATAATTCACCCCTCCACTTT. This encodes CASSYPTGEGSYNSPLHF.

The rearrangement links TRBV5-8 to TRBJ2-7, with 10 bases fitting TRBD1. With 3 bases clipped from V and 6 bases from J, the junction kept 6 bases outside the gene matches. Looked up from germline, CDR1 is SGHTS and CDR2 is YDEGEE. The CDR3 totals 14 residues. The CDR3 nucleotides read TGTGCCAGCAGCTCCACCGGGACAGGGGTCGAGCAGTACTTC. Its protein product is CASSSTGTGVEQYF. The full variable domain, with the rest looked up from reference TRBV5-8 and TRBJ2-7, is EAGVTQSPTHLIKTRGQQATLRCSPISGHTSVYWYQQALGLGLQFLLWYDEGEERNRGNFPPRFSGRQFPNYSSELNVNALELEDSALYLCASSSTGTGVEQYFGPGTRLTVT.

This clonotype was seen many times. Here the CDR3 reads CASSLTGWETQYF. The CDR3 region has the DNA TGTGCCAGCAGCCTGACAGGATGGGAGACCCAGTACTTC. The V and J genes are TRBV7-9 and TRBJ2-5; tentative D call: TRBD1 (6 bases). This CDR3 has 13 amino acids. CDR1 and CDR2 from the germline V gene are SEHNR and FQNEAQ (reference sequence). The V and J ends lost 5 bases and 5 bases respectively, with 12 bases between them.

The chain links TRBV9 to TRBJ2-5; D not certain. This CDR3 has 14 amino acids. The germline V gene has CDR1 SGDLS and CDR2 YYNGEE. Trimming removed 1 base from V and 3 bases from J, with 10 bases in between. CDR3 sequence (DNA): TGTGCCAGCAGCGTACCTGACTTAAAAGAGACCCAGTACTTC. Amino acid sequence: CASSVPDLKETQYF.

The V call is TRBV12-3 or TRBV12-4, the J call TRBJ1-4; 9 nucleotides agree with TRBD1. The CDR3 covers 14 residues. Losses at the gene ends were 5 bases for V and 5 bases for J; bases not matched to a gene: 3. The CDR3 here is CASSGTGRNEKLFF. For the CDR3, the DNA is TGTGCCAGCAGTGGGACAGGGAGGAATGAAAAACTGTTTTTT.